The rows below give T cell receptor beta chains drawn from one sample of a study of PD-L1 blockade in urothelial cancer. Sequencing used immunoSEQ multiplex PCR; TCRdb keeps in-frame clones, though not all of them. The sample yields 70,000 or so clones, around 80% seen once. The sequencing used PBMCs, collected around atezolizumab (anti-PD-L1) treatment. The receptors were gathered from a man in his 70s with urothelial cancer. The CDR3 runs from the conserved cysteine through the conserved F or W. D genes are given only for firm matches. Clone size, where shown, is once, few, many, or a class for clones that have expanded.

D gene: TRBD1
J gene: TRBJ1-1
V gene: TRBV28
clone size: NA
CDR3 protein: CASRKQGANTEAFF
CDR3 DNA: TGTGCCAGCAGGAAACAGGGGGCGAACACTGAAGCTTTCTTT

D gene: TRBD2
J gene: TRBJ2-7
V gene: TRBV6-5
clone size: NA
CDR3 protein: CASSYSTSDPQYF
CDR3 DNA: TGTGCCAGCAGTTACTCAACTAGCGACCCGCAGTACTTC

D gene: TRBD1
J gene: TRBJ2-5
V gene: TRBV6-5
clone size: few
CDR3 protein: CASSFPGQGREETQYF
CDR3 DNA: TGTGCCAGCAGTTTTCCGGGACAGGGAAGGGAAGAGACCCAGTACTTC

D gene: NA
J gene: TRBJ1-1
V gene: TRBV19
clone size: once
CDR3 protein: CASTLGGGGSMNTEAFF
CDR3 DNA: TGTGCCAGTACACTGGGGGGGGGAGGATCCATGAACACTGAAGCTTTCTTT

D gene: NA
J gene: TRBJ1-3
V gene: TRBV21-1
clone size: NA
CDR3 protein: CASSPRTGNSYSGNTIYF
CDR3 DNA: TGTGCCAGCAGCCCCAGGACAGGTAATTCATACTCTGGAAACACCATATATTTT

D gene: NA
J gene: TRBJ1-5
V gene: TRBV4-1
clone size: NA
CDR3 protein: CASSQDPDQPQHF
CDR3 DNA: TGCGCCAGCAGCCAAGATCCCGATCAGCCCCAGCATTTT

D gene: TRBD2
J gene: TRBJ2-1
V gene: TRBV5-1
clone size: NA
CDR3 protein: CASSLEGLAGPEQFF
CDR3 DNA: TGCGCCAGCAGCTTGGAAGGACTAGCGGGCCCTGAGCAGTTCTTC

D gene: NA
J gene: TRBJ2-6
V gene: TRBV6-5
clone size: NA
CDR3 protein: CATTLGASGANVLTF
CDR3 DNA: TGTGCCACGACCCTAGGGGCCTCTGGGGCCAACGTCCTGACTTTC

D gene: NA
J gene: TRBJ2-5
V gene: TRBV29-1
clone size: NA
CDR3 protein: CSVAQGSETQYF
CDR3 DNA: TGCAGCGTTGCTCAGGGGTCGGAGACCCAGTACTTC

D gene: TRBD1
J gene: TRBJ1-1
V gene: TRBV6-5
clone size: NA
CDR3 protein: CASSLRQGGTEAFF
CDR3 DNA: TGTGCCAGCAGTTTACGACAGGGTGGTACTGAAGCTTTCTTT

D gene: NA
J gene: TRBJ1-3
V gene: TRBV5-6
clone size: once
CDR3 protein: CASSLAGRNTIYF
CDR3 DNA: TGTGCCAGCAGCTTGGCAGGTAGAAACACCATATATTTT

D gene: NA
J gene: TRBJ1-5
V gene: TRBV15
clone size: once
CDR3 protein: CATSSAWGGTGYSNQPQHF
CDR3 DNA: TGTGCCACCAGCTCCGCATGGGGTGGCACAGGTTATAGCAATCAGCCCCAGCATTTT

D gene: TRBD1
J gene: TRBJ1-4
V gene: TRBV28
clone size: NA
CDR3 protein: CASSDLRTGRSEKLFF
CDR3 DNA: TGTGCCAGCAGTGACCTGCGGACAGGGCGGTCTGAAAAACTGTTTTTT

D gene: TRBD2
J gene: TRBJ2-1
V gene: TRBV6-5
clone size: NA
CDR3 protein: CASSYGAAGLGEQFF
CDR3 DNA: TGTGCCAGCAGTTACGGGGCAGCGGGGTTGGGTGAGCAGTTCTTC

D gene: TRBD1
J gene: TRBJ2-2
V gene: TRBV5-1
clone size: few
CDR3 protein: CASTRDSLSDGELFF
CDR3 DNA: TGCGCCAGCACCCGGGACAGCCTTTCGGATGGGGAGCTGTTTTTT

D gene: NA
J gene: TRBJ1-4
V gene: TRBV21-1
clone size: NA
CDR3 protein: CASSKEAGEIATNEKLFF
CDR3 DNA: TGTGCCAGCAGCAAAGAGGCAGGGGAAATTGCAACTAATGAAAAACTGTTTTTT

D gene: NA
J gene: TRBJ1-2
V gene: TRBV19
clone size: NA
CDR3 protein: CASRASGGYYGYTF
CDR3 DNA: TGTGCCAGTCGAGCATCCGGGGGATACTATGGCTACACCTTC

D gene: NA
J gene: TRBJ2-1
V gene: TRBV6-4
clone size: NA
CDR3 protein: CASSGAAGSSYNEQFF
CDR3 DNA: TGTGCCAGCAGTGGGGCAGCTGGGAGCTCCTACAATGAGCAGTTCTTC

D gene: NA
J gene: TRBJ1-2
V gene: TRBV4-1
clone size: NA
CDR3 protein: CASSQERTGSTYGYTF
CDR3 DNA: TGCGCCAGCAGCCAAGAAAGAACAGGGTCTACCTATGGCTACACCTTC

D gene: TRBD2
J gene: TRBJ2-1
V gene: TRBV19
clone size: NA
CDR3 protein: CASSIGLARNPSRYNEQFF
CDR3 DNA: TGTGCCAGTAGTATAGGACTAGCGAGAAACCCAAGTAGGTACAATGAGCAGTTCTTC